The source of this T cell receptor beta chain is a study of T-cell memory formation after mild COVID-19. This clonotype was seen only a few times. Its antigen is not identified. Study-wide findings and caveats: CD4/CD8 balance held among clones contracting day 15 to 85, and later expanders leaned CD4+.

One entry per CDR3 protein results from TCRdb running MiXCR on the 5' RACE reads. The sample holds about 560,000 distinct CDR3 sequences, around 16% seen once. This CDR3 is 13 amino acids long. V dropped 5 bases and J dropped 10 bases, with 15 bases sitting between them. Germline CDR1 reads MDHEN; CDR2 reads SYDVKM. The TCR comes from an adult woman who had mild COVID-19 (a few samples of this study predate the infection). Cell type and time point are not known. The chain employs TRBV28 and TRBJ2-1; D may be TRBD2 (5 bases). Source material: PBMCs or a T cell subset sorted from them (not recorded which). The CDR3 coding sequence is TGTGCCAGCAGTCCGGGGTGGAGCGCAGAGCAGTTCTTC. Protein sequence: CASSPGWSAEQFF.